Listed below are T cell receptor beta chains from one sample, sequenced in a study of T cell responses to AZD1222 COVID-19 vaccine. Measured with immunoSEQ multiplex PCR; TCRdb has only the in-frame clones, and not every one. Of roughly 120,000 clones in the sample, about 90% were seen once. The sequences come from peripheral blood, collected on day 0 of AZD1222 vaccination. These receptors were collected from an adult in good health. CDR3s leave out the opening cysteine and the closing phenylalanine or tryptophan. D genes are given only for firm matches.

D gene,V gene,CDR3 protein
TRBD2,TRBV5-1,ASSSQTSGEETQY
TRBD2,TRBV30,AWSRGGLPGDEQY
NA,TRBV7-2,ASSSTGSTEAF
NA,TRBV7-9,ASSLAQVSYEQY
NA,TRBV9,ASSVTDYNSPLH
TRBD2,TRBV5-1,ASSLPGLAGLDTQY
NA,TRBV12-3/TRBV12-4,ASSFQGGYEQY
TRBD1,TRBV3-1/TRBV3-2,ASSQAGQGAPSPLH
TRBD2,TRBV7-9,ASSLGGGRVNEQF
TRBD1,TRBV9,ASSVGGTGPGYT
NA,TRBV5-1,ASSLGSGDKPYEQY
NA,TRBV6-9,ASSPPSPSEDEQF
NA,TRBV2,ASRTSSGLTNEQF
NA,TRBV4-1,ASSQVQASSTDTQY
TRBD1,TRBV11-2,ASSLGQGVNTEAF
TRBD1,TRBV6-5,ASTSGQRYEQY
NA,TRBV5-1,ASSLLGSDSFGNTIY
NA,TRBV5-4,ASSLEGVYLSGELF
NA,TRBV30,AWSVQTVYGYT
NA,TRBV19,ASSTLGDTYT
TRBD2,TRBV5-1,ASSLGLAEGDTGELF
TRBD1,TRBV5-5,ASSLQPSGGWYEQY
NA,TRBV5-6,ASSLGRGPGEQF
NA,TRBV2,ASSAGRGDEQY
NA,TRBV11-2,ASSEGQTNTGELF
NA,TRBV11-3,ASSPQEGNEKLF